The next 6 T cell receptor beta chains were all read from a single sample in a study of blood T cell repertoires in COVID-19. TCRdb keeps only in-frame clones here, not all; method: immunoSEQ multiplex PCR. The sample includes some 150,000 clones, about nine tenths of them seen just once. The sample consisted of peripheral blood. The receptors were gathered from a human donor in a cohort sampled during active COVID-19.

The chain employs TRBV7-3 and TRBJ2-6; no definite D call. V dropped 2 bases and J dropped 4 bases, with 12 bases sitting between them. Per germline, CDR1 SGHTA and CDR2 FQGTGA. This CDR3 has 16 amino acids. CDR3 amino acids: CASSLLALAGANVLTF. CDR3 bases: TGTGCCAGCAGCTTATTGGCGTTAGCCGGGGCCAACGTCCTGACTTTC.

The table lists this clone with a few counts. The genes are TRBV7-3 and TRBJ1-2, with 7 nucleotides matching TRBD1. Germline assignment: CDR1 SGHTA and CDR2 FQGTGA. J gave up 8 bases and V 2 bases, and 8 bases lay outside the gene matches. This CDR3 region has 14 residues. CDR3 in amino acids: CASSLDRDRVGYTF. The CDR3 bases are TGTGCCAGCAGCTTAGACCGGGACAGAGTCGGCTACACCTTC.

V gene TRBV7-8 combines with J gene TRBJ2-1; D possibly corresponds to TRBD1 (7 bases). V shed 5 bases and J shed 4 bases, with 21 bases lying between them. The CDR3 length is 17 residues. From germline, CDR1 is SGHVS and CDR2 FQNEAQ. In DNA form, the CDR3 reads TGTGCCAGCAGCCCTAGCGCCGGGGACAGCTTGTACAATGAGCAGTTCTTC. Its translation: CASSPSAGDSLYNEQFF. Full variable domain (outside the CDR3, taken from reference TRBV7-8 and TRBJ2-1): GAGVSQSPRYKVAKRGQDVALRCDPISGHVSLFWYQQALGQGPEFLTYFQNEAQLDKSGLPSDRFFAERPEGSVSTLKIQRTQQEDSAVYLCASSPSAGDSLYNEQFFGPGTRLTVL.

The rearrangement uses TRBV28 and TRBJ2-7, with TRBD2 as a possible D gene (6 bases). Trimming cost V 3 bases and J 7 bases, with 19 bases left between them. The CDR3 totals 15 residues. From germline, CDR1 is MDHEN and CDR2 SYDVKM. The chain's CDR3 is CASSFSPSGAGEQYF. As DNA, the CDR3 is TGTGCCAGCAGTTTCAGTCCCTCGGGAGCGGGTGAGCAGTACTTC.

The V gene is TRBV27, the J gene TRBJ2-5; the match to TRBD1 covers 9 bases. V shed 6 bases, J shed 2 bases, and the junction held 10 bases outside the gene matches. The CDR3 loop spans 16 amino acids. Germline values: CDR1 MNHEY, CDR2 SMNVEV (reference sequence). This chain's CDR3 is CASRPLTGGWQETQYF. CDR3 in DNA: TGTGCCAGCAGGCCCCTGACAGGGGGTTGGCAAGAGACCCAGTACTTC.

CDR3 in DNA: TGTGCCAGCAGCAGGGGGTTCTCTGGAAACACCATATATTTT. This codes for CASSRGFSGNTIYF. The chain recombines TRBV9 with TRBJ1-3; D perhaps matches TRBD1 (6 bases). The germline V and J ends were trimmed by 4 bases and 0 bases, with 8 bases remaining between them. CDR3 size: 14 residues. Per germline, CDR1 SGDLS and CDR2 YYNGEE.